This is a list of T cell receptor beta chains from one sample in a study of control samples from healthy donors and cancer patients. Method: immunoSEQ multiplex PCR; TCRdb's copy keeps in-frame clones and lacks some. The data hold 20,000 to 25,000 clones, with around four fifths observed a single time. The material sequenced was PBMCs. The receptors originated from a man in his 60s with colorectal cancer. CDR3s include the opening cysteine and the closing phenylalanine or tryptophan. A D gene is named only where the DNA matches it firmly.

cdr3_nt	cdr3_aa	d_call	v_call	j_call
TGTGCCAGCAGCTTAGGCGGGGCGAACACCGGGGAGCTGTTTTTT	CASSLGGANTGELFF	.	TRBV11-2	TRBJ2-2
TGTGCCAGCAGCCCTGGGGTCCTAAACACCGGGGAGCTGTTTTTT	CASSPGVLNTGELFF	.	TRBV7-8	TRBJ2-2
TGTGCCAGCAGCTTGGTTCGGACCGGGGAGCTGTTTTTT	CASSLVRTGELFF	.	TRBV5-4	TRBJ2-2
TGTGCCTGGAGGAAGCCGGGACAGGGATCCTATGGCTACACCTTC	CAWRKPGQGSYGYTF	TRBD1	TRBV30	TRBJ1-2
TGTGCCAGCAGGGGACAGGGGGCGGGGACTGAAGCTTTCTTT	CASRGQGAGTEAFF	TRBD1	TRBV25-1	TRBJ1-1
TGTGCCAGCATTGGAAACTCCTATAATTCACCCCTCCACTTT	CASIGNSYNSPLHF	.	TRBV2	TRBJ1-6
TGCGCCAGCAGTGAGTGGCGGGGCGCCGATACGCAGTATTTT	CASSEWRGADTQYF	.	TRBV10-1	TRBJ2-3
TGTGCCAGCAGCTTAGAATTGGCCCTGGGAGACTATGGCTACACCTTC	CASSLELALGDYGYTF	.	TRBV7-9	TRBJ1-2
TGCGCCAGCAGTACAAGCACAGATACGCAGTATTTT	CASSTSTDTQYF	.	TRBV5-1	TRBJ2-3
TGTGCCAGCAGTGAACAGGGAAGGAACATTCAGTACTTC	CASSEQGRNIQYF	.	TRBV25-1	TRBJ2-4
TGCGCCAGCAGCTTGGTGACAGGGCCTATCTACGAGCAGTACTTC	CASSLVTGPIYEQYF	TRBD1	TRBV5-1	TRBJ2-7
TGTGCCAGCTACCCCGGGACACTGAACACCGGGGAGCTGTTTTTT	CASYPGTLNTGELFF	.	TRBV6-5	TRBJ2-2
TGTGCCAGCAGCGAAACAGGGGGTAACACTGAAGCTTTCTTT	CASSETGGNTEAFF	TRBD1	TRBV4-2	TRBJ1-1
TGTGCCAGCAGTGACTCGAGCAGGGCCACTGAAGCTTTCTTT	CASSDSSRATEAFF	.	TRBV6-4	TRBJ1-1